The 10 T cell receptor beta chains below come from one sample, sequenced in a study of identical twins. A single record per CDR3 protein comes from TCRdb applying MiXCR to the 5' RACE reads. The data show about 480,000 distinct CDR3 sequences, approximately 15% seen once. The sample was also linked to a second study, of yellow fever vaccine responses in identical twins.

Specimen: CD4+ T cells sorted from blood. The receptor source for this set is a woman under 30 in good health.

This chain links TRBV29-1 with TRBJ2-1; D unclear. Trimming took 3 bases from V and 8 from J, leaving 11 bases between them. This CDR3 has 12 amino acids. The germline V gene has CDR1 SQVTM and CDR2 ANQGSEA. The CDR3 protein is CSVDRRTDEQFF. The CDR3 DNA is TGCAGCGTTGATCGCAGGACCGATGAGCAGTTCTTC.

This clonotype was detected a few times. This chain uses TRBV5-5 with TRBJ2-5; 12 nucleotides align to TRBD2. After removal of 1 base from V and 5 bases from J, the junction contained 3 bases not matched to a gene. This CDR3 contains 15 residues. The germline gives CDR1 SGHKS, CDR2 YYEKEE (reference sequence). CDR3 DNA: TGTGCCAGCAGCTTGCTAGCGGGGGGGCGGGAGACCCAGTACTTC. Encoded protein: CASSLLAGGRETQYF.

This clonotype was seen many times. V and J are TRBV27 and TRBJ1-1, with no clear D. The germline V gene has CDR1 MNHEY and CDR2 SMNVEV (reference sequence). Trimming stripped 0 bases from V and 5 bases from J, with 4 bases between. The CDR3 has 12 amino acids. Here the CDR3 DNA reads TGTGCCAGCAGTTTATCTGGGACTGAAGCTTTCTTT. This encodes CASSLSGTEAFF.

V is TRBV5-1 and J is TRBJ2-1; 9 nucleotides align to TRBD2. V shed 0 bases and J 5 bases; nucleotides not matched to a gene: 6. The CDR3 is made up of 16 amino acids. Germline loops: CDR1 SGHRS, CDR2 YFSETQ. As DNA, the CDR3 is TGCGCCAGCAGCTTGGCCCTGGCTAGCGGGAACAATGAGCAGTTCTTC. Its translation is CASSLALASGNNEQFF.

The chain links TRBV6-5 to TRBJ1-2, with D uncertain. CDR1 is MNHEY and CDR2 is SVGAGI in the germline V gene. The V end was cut by 2 bases, the J end by 1 base, with 2 bases between. This CDR3 comprises 12 residues. CDR3 DNA: TGTGCCAGCAGTTACAATAACTATGGCTACACCTTC. Amino acids: CASSYNNYGYTF.

V and J are TRBV7-6 and TRBJ2-5; maybe TRBD2 (5 bases). This CDR3 has 16 residues. V dropped 5 bases and J dropped 3 bases, with 19 bases sitting between them. Germline V lookup: CDR1 SGHVS, CDR2 FNYEAQ. CDR3 coding DNA: TGTGCCAGCAGCAGAGGAGGAAGGGATATCGAAGAGACCCAGTACTTC. Translated: CASSRGGRDIEETQYF.

The CDR3: CASSATSLGTGELFF. The CDR3 DNA is TGTGCCAGCAGCGCGACTAGCTTGGGCACCGGGGAGCTGTTTTTT. The J gene is TRBJ2-2, the V gene TRBV6-4, with 7 bases aligning to TRBD2. The CDR3 spans 15 residues. The germline gives CDR1 MRHNA, CDR2 SNTAGT. Unmatched junction bases numbered 8, after V lost 6 bases and J lost 4 bases.

The chain is built from TRBV11-2 and TRBJ2-1; 10 bases match TRBD1. CDR1 SGHAT and CDR2 FQNNGV come from the germline V gene. Losses at the gene ends were 3 bases for V and 8 bases for J; bases not matched to a gene: 7. The CDR3 consists of 15 residues. DNA for the CDR3: TGTGCCAGCAGCTTCCTGGGACAGGGGATTCATGAGCAGTTCTTC. Its translation is CASSFLGQGIHEQFF.

Here the CDR3 reads CASRLGGSITGELFF. In DNA form, the CDR3 reads TGTGCCAGCCGACTGGGGGGGAGTATCACCGGGGAGCTGTTTTTT. The chain has TRBV28 and TRBJ2-2; 7 positions match TRBD2. The germline V gene has CDR1 MDHEN and CDR2 SYDVKM. Trimming removed 8 bases from V and 4 bases from J; junction bases left unmatched: 10. The CDR3 has 15 amino acids.

CDR3 sequence (DNA): TGCAGTGCTAGACGACAACAGGGTCCTGGGACTGAAGCTTTCTTT. Encoded protein: CSARRQQGPGTEAFF. V gene TRBV20-1 combines with J gene TRBJ1-1, with D possibly matching TRBD1 (6 bases). Germline CDR1 reads DFQATT; CDR2 reads SNEGSKA (reference sequence). This CDR3 comprises 15 residues. Trimming cost V 2 bases and J 5 bases, with 18 bases left between them.